One and the same sample provided the 30 T cell receptor beta chains below, sequenced in a study of T cell therapy after organ transplantation. These TCRs are of unknown antigen specificity. Repertoires were generated with immunoSEQ multiplex PCR, while TCRdb's copy carries only in-frame clones and drops some. This sample yields about 48,000 clones, of which 94% are seen a single time; roughly 3% belongs to the top ten. The sample here was CD8+ T cells from blood, taken before autologous CMV-specific T cell therapy. These receptors were collected from a human patient who had received a solid organ transplant and had CMV disease.

The V call is TRBV7-9, the J call TRBJ1-2, with 7 bases fitting TRBD1. V lost 3 bases to trimming and J lost 7 bases; unmatched junction nucleotides: 14. The germline CDR1 and CDR2 sequences are SEHNR and FQNEAQ (reference sequence). The CDR3 length is 16 residues. CDR3 sequence: CASSFVDREIPFGYTF. Written as DNA, the CDR3 is TGTGCCAGCAGCTTCGTCGACAGGGAAATCCCCTTTGGCTACACCTTC.

This clone was seen just once. The chain combines TRBV5-1 with TRBJ2-3, with 7 bases aligning to TRBD2. With 4 bases clipped from V and 5 bases from J, the junction kept 10 bases outside the gene matches. The CDR3 runs to 15 residues. Germline V lookup: CDR1 SGHRS, CDR2 YFSETQ. CDR3 sequence reads: CASSDGTMNVDTQYF. In DNA, the CDR3 is TGCGCCAGCAGCGACGGGACTATGAATGTAGATACGCAGTATTTT.

J is TRBJ2-1 and V is TRBV11-2; D tentatively fits TRBD1 or TRBD2 (5 bases each). This CDR3 is built from 18 residues. The germline V and J ends were trimmed by 6 bases and 4 bases, with 25 bases remaining between them. In germline, CDR1 is SGHAT, CDR2 FQNNGV. The CDR3, as DNA: TGTGCCAGCAGACAGACCCAGGCCCGGGGCAGTCATTACAATGAGCAGTTCTTC. Translating gives CASRQTQARGSHYNEQFF.

V is TRBV10-3 and J is TRBJ1-1; possible D gene TRBD1, 6 bases. V gave up 10 bases and J gave up 1 base, with 13 bases separating them. Per germline, CDR1 ENHRY and CDR2 SYGVKD. This CDR3 has 13 amino acids. The CDR3 DNA reads as TGTGCCACCTCAGGAGGGGGGAACACTGAAGCTTTCTTT. Amino acids: CATSGGGNTEAFF.

The chain recombines TRBV12-5 with TRBJ2-2, with D perhaps matching TRBD1 (5 bases). CDR1 and CDR2 (germline): LGHNT, FRNRAP. The CDR3 totals 18 residues. With 0 bases removed from V and 0 bases from J, the gap between germline ends came to 14 bases. CDR3 sequence reads: CASGLVVRVRSNTGELFF. The CDR3 nucleotides read TGTGCTAGTGGTTTGGTAGTCAGGGTTAGATCGAACACCGGGGAGCTGTTTTTT. The whole variable domain, filled in from reference TRBV12-5 and TRBJ2-2, reads DARVTQTPRHKVTEMGQEVTMRCQPILGHNTVFWYRQTMMQGLELLAYFRNRAPLDDSGMPKDRFSAEMPDATLATLKIQPSEPRDSAVYFCASGLVVRVRSNTGELFFGEGSRLTVL.

The V gene is TRBV2, the J gene TRBJ1-1; 7 bases are shared with TRBD1. CDR1 is SNHLY, CDR2 FYNNEI, per germline. The CDR3 loop spans 14 amino acids. J lost 4 bases, V lost 4 bases, and 6 bases had no gene match. The CDR3 region is CASSAGQQVTEAFF. The CDR3 bases are TGTGCCAGCAGTGCGGGACAGCAGGTCACTGAAGCTTTCTTT.

This clone has just one count. The rearrangement joins TRBV9 to TRBJ2-7; 9 positions agree with TRBD1. Germline CDR1 is SGDLS and CDR2 is YYNGEE. This CDR3 is built from 15 residues. V shed 7 bases, J shed 3 bases, and the junction held 11 bases outside the gene matches. The CDR3 DNA is TGTGCCAGCGTATTAGGCAGACAGGGGGTCTACGAGCAGTACTTC. As protein: CASVLGRQGVYEQYF.

This clone was detected only once. This chain connects TRBV2 to TRBJ2-5, with D possibly matching TRBD1 (5 bases). The better agreement between TRBJ2-7 and the DNA end casts doubt on the J call. The CDR3 has 14 residues. Per the germline V gene, CDR1 is SNHLY and CDR2 is FYNNEI. The CDR3 DNA sequence: TGTGCCAGCAGTGGGGCAGGGTCTGCCTACGAGCAGTACTTC. It translates to CASSGAGSAYEQYF.

This clone has just one count. This chain joins TRBV6-5 and TRBJ2-4, with a possible D match to TRBD2 (5 bases). CDR1 and CDR2 from the germline V gene are MNHEY and SVGAGI. The CDR3 runs to 15 residues. The V end was cut by 5 bases, the J end by 4 bases, with 15 bases between. The DNA of the CDR3 is TGTGCCAGCAGTCCTGGACTGGCCCCAAAAAACATTCAGTACTTC. Translation: CASSPGLAPKNIQYF.

V is TRBV5-1 and J is TRBJ1-1; maybe TRBD1 (5 bases). The V gene lost 2 bases and the J gene lost 4 bases, with 9 bases spanning the gap. This CDR3 spans 13 amino acids. CDR1 and CDR2 from the germline V gene are SGHRS and YFSETQ. This CDR3 is CASSFRQPTEAFF. CDR3 sequence (DNA): TGCGCCAGCAGCTTCCGACAGCCCACTGAAGCTTTCTTT.

The chain is built from TRBV5-1 and TRBJ1-5; D may be TRBD1 (5 bases). Per germline, CDR1 SGHRS and CDR2 YFSETQ. Trimming stripped 0 bases from V and 4 bases from J, with 8 bases between. There are 14 residues in the CDR3. CDR3 coding DNA: TGCGCCAGCAGCTTGGGGGACGGTAATCAGCCCCAGCATTTT. Protein sequence: CASSLGDGNQPQHF.

The rearrangement uses TRBV15 and TRBJ2-3, with a tentative D call TRBD1 (6 bases). The CDR3 totals 18 residues. Germline CDR1 is LNHNV and CDR2 is YYDKDF (reference sequence). Trimming took 0 bases from V and 5 from J, leaving 21 bases between them. The DNA for the CDR3 is TGTGCCACCAGCAGAGAAGGGGTAACCACAGGGTCAGGAGATACGCAGTATTTT. It encodes CATSREGVTTGSGDTQYF.

This sequence joins TRBV19 and TRBJ1-2; D is ambiguous. Germline V gene data show CDR1 as LNHDA and CDR2 as SQIVND (reference sequence). Trimming shortened V by 6 bases and J by 11 bases, and 19 bases separated the two germline ends. The CDR3 is 13 amino acids. The CDR3 nucleotides read TGTGCCAGTAGCGCGGCCGAACTATCGGGATACACCTTC. Protein sequence: CASSAAELSGYTF. Variable domain in full (rest from reference TRBV19 and TRBJ1-2): DGGITQSPKYLFRKEGQNVTLSCEQNLNHDAMYWYRQDPGQGLRLIYYSQIVNDFQKGDIAEGYSVSREKKESFPLTVTSAQKNPTAFYLCASSAAELSGYTFGSGTRLTVV.

The V gene is TRBV7-9, the J gene TRBJ2-4; D is possibly TRBD2 (6 bases). Germline V gives CDR1 SEHNR, CDR2 FQNEAQ (reference sequence). This CDR3 contains 16 residues. V lost 0 bases to trimming and J lost 5 bases, with 14 bases between them. The DNA of the CDR3 is TGTGCCAGCAGCTTAGCCCGAGGAGGGTGGGAAAACATTCAGTACTTC. This sequence encodes CASSLARGGWENIQYF. Drawing the rest from reference TRBV7-9 and TRBJ2-4, the complete variable domain is DTGVSQNPRHKITKRGQNVTFRCDPISEHNRLYWYRQTLGQGPEFLTYFQNEAQLEKSRLLSDRFSAERPKGSFSTLEIQRTEQGDSAMYLCASSLARGGWENIQYFGAGTRLSVL.

This clone was recorded only once. The V and J genes are TRBV18 and TRBJ1-3; D is uncertain. The germline V gene has CDR1 KGHSH and CDR2 LQKENI. The CDR3 is 15 amino acids. V lost 3 bases, J lost 4 bases, and 13 bases lay in between. This chain's CDR3 is CASSPPGGAGNTIYF. Written as DNA, the CDR3 is TGTGCCAGCTCACCGCCGGGAGGAGCAGGAAACACCATATATTTT.

J is TRBJ2-1 and V is TRBV27, with D tentatively TRBD1 or TRBD2 (5 bases each). The CDR3 totals 16 residues. Germline V gene lookup returns CDR1 MNHEY and CDR2 SMNVEV (reference sequence). Trimming took off 3 bases at V and 0 bases at J, with 12 bases between the two ends. This CDR3 reads CASSFLGVSSYNEQFF. The CDR3 bases are TGTGCCAGCAGTTTTTTGGGGGTGAGCTCCTACAATGAGCAGTTCTTC.

The chain employs TRBV11-2 and TRBJ2-1; no clear D. Germline V lookup: CDR1 SGHAT, CDR2 FQNNGV. Trimming cost V 6 bases and J 5 bases, with 5 bases left between them. This CDR3 region has 11 residues. CDR3 residues: CASRFNNEQFF. DNA for the CDR3: TGTGCCAGCAGGTTCAACAATGAGCAGTTCTTC.

CDR3 in amino acids: CASNQGKEQFF. CDR3 in DNA: TGTGCCAGCAACCAGGGAAAGGAGCAGTTCTTC. This chain connects TRBV6-5 to TRBJ2-1, with D perhaps TRBD1 (5 bases). V was cut by 7 bases and J by 10 bases, with 11 bases left in between. The germline CDR1 and CDR2 sequences are MNHEY and SVGAGI. The CDR3 sequence is 11 residues long.

About this clone: The sample holds other DNA sequences that translate to the same CDR3. The V gene is TRBV27, the J gene TRBJ1-4; D gene ambiguous. V lost 5 bases to trimming and J lost 7 bases, with 5 bases between them. This CDR3 is 11 amino acids long. The V gene's germline CDR1 is MNHEY and CDR2 SMNVEV (reference sequence). The CDR3 nucleotides are TGTGCCAGCAGTCTAGGTGAAAAACTGTTTTTT. Amino acids: CASSLGEKLFF.

The rearrangement joins TRBV6-5 to TRBJ2-7; 7 bases are shared with TRBD1. Germline V lookup: CDR1 MNHEY, CDR2 SVGAGI. V was pared by 4 bases and J by 2 bases, with 8 bases of the junction left unmatched. The CDR3 runs to 15 residues. This CDR3 is CASSSHRDSPYEQYF. The CDR3 DNA reads as TGTGCCAGCAGTTCCCACCGGGACAGCCCCTACGAGCAGTACTTC.

This CDR3 reads CASSFQGVGSYEQYF. The CDR3 DNA follows: TGTGCCAGCAGCTTCCAGGGGGTCGGCTCCTACGAGCAGTACTTC. The chain recombines TRBV7-8 with TRBJ2-7; TRBD1 agrees at 7 bases. The germline gives CDR1 SGHVS, CDR2 FQNEAQ. This CDR3 has 15 amino acids. V shed 3 bases, J shed 0 bases, and the junction held 5 bases outside the gene matches.

The gene calls are TRBV7-2 and TRBJ1-1; D uncertain. Deletions cut 1 base from V and 7 bases from J, with 7 bases between. This CDR3 has 12 amino acids. CDR1 is SGHTA, CDR2 FQGNSA, per germline. The CDR3 DNA reads as TGTGCCAGCAGCTTAGGATCCAGTGAAGCTTTCTTT. Protein sequence: CASSLGSSEAFF.

The J gene is TRBJ2-7, the V gene TRBV28, with D perhaps matching TRBD2 (5 bases). The CDR3 is 16 residues long. V was trimmed by 3 bases and J by 6 bases, leaving 21 bases between them. Looked up from germline, CDR1 is MDHEN and CDR2 is SYDVKM. The chain's CDR3 is CASSFSARDGPSEQYF. Written as DNA, the CDR3 is TGTGCCAGCAGTTTTTCGGCCCGGGATGGGCCTTCCGAGCAGTACTTC.

This clone is medium-sized by share. V is TRBV5-6 and J is TRBJ2-7; D is undetermined. Trimming took off 7 bases at V and 0 bases at J, with 11 bases between the two ends. Per germline, CDR1 SGHDT and CDR2 YYEEEE. This CDR3 comprises 13 residues. This CDR3 is CASYDKDSYEQYF. The CDR3 DNA is TGTGCCAGCTATGACAAGGACTCCTACGAGCAGTACTTC.

The rearrangement joins TRBV10-3 to TRBJ2-3; D possibly corresponds to TRBD1 (6 bases). This CDR3 region has 15 residues. Germline V lookup: CDR1 ENHRY, CDR2 SYGVKD. V was cut by 3 bases and J by 0 bases, with 10 bases left in between. The CDR3 spells CAISEGQLSTDTQYF. In nucleotides, the CDR3 is TGTGCCATCAGTGAAGGACAGCTAAGCACAGATACGCAGTATTTT.

The rearrangement links TRBV6-5 to TRBJ2-1; 10 positions match TRBD2. Losses at the gene ends were 6 bases for V and 3 bases for J; bases not matched to a gene: 5. CDR3 length: 15 amino acids. CDR1 is MNHEY, CDR2 SVGAGI, per germline. In nucleotides, the CDR3 is TGTGCCAGCAGCAAACTAGCGGGAATCTACAATGAGCAGTTCTTC. This codes for CASSKLAGIYNEQFF.

This clone was found once. The V call is TRBV5-1, the J call TRBJ2-7; 7 bases are shared with TRBD1. The CDR3 is 15 amino acids. Germline V gene lookup returns CDR1 SGHRS and CDR2 YFSETQ. With 0 bases clipped from V and 2 bases from J, the junction kept 5 bases outside the gene matches. The CDR3 spells CASSLGTGSTYEQYF. The CDR3 DNA reads as TGCGCCAGCAGCTTGGGGACAGGTTCAACCTACGAGCAGTACTTC. The full variable domain, in which reference TRBV5-1 and TRBJ2-7 provide the parts outside the CDR3, is KAGVTQTPRYLIKTRGQQVTLSCSPISGHRSVSWYQQTPGQGLQFLFEYFSETQRNKGNFPGRFSGRQFSNSRSEMNVSTLELGDSALYLCASSLGTGSTYEQYFGPGTRLTVT.

The chain links TRBV5-1 to TRBJ1-1; 7 nucleotides align to TRBD1. Looked up from germline, CDR1 is SGHRS and CDR2 is YFSETQ. The junction had 3 bases not matched to a gene; V was cut back by 4 bases and J by 6 bases. CDR3 length: 12 amino acids. This CDR3 reads CASSDTGAEAFF. CDR3 coding DNA: TGCGCCAGCAGCGACACAGGGGCTGAAGCTTTCTTT. Full variable domain (remainder filled in from reference TRBV5-1 and TRBJ1-1): KAGVTQTPRYLIKTRGQQVTLSCSPISGHRSVSWYQQTPGQGLQFLFEYFSETQRNKGNFPGRFSGRQFSNSRSEMNVSTLELGDSALYLCASSDTGAEAFFGQGTRLTVV.

The chain links TRBV7-3 to TRBJ2-7, with D possibly TRBD1 on 6 matching bases. This CDR3 has 13 residues. Deletions cut 5 bases from V and 5 bases from J, with 13 bases between. CDR1 and CDR2 from the germline V gene are SGHTA and FQGTGA. CDR3: CASSLEQGHEQYF. As DNA, the CDR3 is TGTGCCAGCAGCCTAGAACAGGGCCACGAGCAGTACTTC.

The chain combines TRBV5-6 with TRBJ2-3; no reliable D call. V lost 2 bases and J lost 1, with 5 bases in between. CDR1 is SGHDT, CDR2 YYEEEE, per germline. This CDR3 is built from 13 residues. The CDR3, as DNA: TGTGCCAGCAGCTTTCAGGGCACAGATACGCAGTATTTT. It yields the protein CASSFQGTDTQYF.